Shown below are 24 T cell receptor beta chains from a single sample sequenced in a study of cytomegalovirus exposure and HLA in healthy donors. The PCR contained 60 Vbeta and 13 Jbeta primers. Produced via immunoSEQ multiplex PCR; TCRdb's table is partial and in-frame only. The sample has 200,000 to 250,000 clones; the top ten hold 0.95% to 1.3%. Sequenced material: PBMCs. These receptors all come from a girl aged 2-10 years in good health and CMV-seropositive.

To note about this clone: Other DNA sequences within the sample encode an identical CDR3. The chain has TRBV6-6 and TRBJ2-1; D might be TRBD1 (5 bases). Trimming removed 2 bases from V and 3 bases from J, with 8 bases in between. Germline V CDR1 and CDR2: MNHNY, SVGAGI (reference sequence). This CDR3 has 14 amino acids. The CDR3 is CASSYRGSYNEQFF. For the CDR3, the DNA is TGTGCCAGCAGTTACAGGGGCAGCTACAATGAGCAGTTCTTC.

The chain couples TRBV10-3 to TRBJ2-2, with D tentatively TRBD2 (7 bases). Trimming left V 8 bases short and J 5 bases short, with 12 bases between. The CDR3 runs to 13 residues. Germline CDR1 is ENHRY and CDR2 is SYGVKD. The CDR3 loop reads CAIGGGPTGELFF. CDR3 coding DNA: TGTGCCATCGGGGGGGGCCCGACCGGGGAGCTGTTTTTT.

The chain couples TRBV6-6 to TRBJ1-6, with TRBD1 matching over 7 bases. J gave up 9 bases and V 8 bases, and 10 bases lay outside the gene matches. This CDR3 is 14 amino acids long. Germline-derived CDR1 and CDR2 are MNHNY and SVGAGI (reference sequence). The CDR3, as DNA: TGTGCCAGCGCTGGAGCGAAGGGGGCTTCACCCCTCCACTTT. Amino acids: CASAGAKGASPLHF.

The chain's CDR3 is CASTSGQGGNIQYF. As DNA, the CDR3 is TGCGCCAGCACCAGCGGACAGGGTGGCAACATTCAGTACTTC. The chain couples TRBV4-1 to TRBJ2-4; 8 bases map to TRBD1. The trim removed 7 bases at V and 7 bases at J, leaving 9 bases unmatched. The CDR3 has 14 residues. Germline V CDR1 and CDR2: MGHRA, YSYEKL.

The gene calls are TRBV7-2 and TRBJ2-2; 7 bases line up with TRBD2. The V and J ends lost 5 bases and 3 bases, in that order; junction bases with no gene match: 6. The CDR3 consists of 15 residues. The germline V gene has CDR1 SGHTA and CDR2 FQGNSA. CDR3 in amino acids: CASSPGLLYTGELFF. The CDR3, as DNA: TGTGCCAGCAGCCCGGGACTACTTTACACCGGGGAGCTGTTTTTT.

The CDR3 DNA follows: TGTGCCAGTAGTATCACCGGTGGTGCTGAAGCTTTCTTT. Translating gives CASSITGGAEAFF. The chain has TRBV19 and TRBJ1-1; D ambiguous. The CDR3 extends over 13 amino acids. CDR1 is LNHDA and CDR2 is SQIVND in the germline V gene (reference sequence). The V end lost 3 bases, the J end lost 6 bases, and 11 bases lay between the germline ends.

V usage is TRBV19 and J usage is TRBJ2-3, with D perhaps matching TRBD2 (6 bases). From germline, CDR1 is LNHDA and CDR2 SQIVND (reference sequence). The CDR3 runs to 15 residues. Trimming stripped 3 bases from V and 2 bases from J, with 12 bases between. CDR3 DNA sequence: TGTGCCAGTAGTATCGGGGGATGGGACACAGATACGCAGTATTTT. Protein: CASSIGGWDTDTQYF.

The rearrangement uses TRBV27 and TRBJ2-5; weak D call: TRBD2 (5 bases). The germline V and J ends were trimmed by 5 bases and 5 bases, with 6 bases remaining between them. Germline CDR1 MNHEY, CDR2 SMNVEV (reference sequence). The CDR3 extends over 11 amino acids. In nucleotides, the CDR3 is TGTGCCAGCAGTGGCGGGGAGACCCAGTACTTC. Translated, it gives CASSGGETQYF.

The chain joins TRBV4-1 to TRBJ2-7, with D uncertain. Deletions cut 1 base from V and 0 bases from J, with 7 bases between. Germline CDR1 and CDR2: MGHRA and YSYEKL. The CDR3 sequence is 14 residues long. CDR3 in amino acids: CASSQVSSSYEQYF. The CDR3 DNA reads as TGCGCCAGCAGCCAAGTGTCCAGCTCCTACGAGCAGTACTTC.

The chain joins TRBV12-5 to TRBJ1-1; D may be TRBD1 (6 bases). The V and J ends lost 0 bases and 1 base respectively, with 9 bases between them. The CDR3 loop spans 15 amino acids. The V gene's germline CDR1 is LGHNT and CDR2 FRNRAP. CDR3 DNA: TGTGCTAGTGGTTTGGTACAGGGACAGAACACTGAAGCTTTCTTT. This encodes CASGLVQGQNTEAFF.

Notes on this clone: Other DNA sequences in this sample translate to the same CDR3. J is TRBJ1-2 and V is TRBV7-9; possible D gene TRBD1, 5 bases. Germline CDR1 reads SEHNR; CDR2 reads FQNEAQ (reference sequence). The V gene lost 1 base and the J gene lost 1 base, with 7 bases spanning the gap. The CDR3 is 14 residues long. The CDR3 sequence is CASSLEGVNYGYTF. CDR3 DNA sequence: TGTGCCAGCAGCTTAGAAGGGGTTAACTATGGCTACACCTTC.

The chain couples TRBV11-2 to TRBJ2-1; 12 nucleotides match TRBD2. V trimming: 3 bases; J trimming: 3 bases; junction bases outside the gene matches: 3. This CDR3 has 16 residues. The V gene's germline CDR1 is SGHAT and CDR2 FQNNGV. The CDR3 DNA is TGTGCCAGCAGCTTCAGGACTAGCGGGAACTACAATGAGCAGTTCTTC. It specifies CASSFRTSGNYNEQFF. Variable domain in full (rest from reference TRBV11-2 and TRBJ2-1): EAGVAQSPRYKIIEKRQSVAFWCNPISGHATLYWYQQILGQGPKLLIQFQNNGVVDDSQLPKDRFSAERLKGVDSTLKIQPAKLEDSAVYLCASSFRTSGNYNEQFFGPGTRLTVL.

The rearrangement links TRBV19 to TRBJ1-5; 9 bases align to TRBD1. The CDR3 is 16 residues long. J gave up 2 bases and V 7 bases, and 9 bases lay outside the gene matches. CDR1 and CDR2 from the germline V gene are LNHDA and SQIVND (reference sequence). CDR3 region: CASTLDRGWGNQPQHF. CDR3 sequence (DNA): TGTGCCAGTACTCTGGACAGGGGATGGGGCAATCAGCCCCAGCATTTT.

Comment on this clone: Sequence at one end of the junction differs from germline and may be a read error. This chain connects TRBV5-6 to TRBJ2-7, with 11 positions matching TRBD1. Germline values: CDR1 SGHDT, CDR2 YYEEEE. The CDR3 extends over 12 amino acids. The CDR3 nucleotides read TGTGCCAGCAGCATAGGACAGGGGGCATTGAACTTC. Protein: CASSIGQGALNF.

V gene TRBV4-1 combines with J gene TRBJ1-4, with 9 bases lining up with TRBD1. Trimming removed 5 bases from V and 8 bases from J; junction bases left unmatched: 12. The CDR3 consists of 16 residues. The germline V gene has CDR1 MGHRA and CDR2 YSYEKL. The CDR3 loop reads CASSTYQGQGNEKLFF. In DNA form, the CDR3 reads TGCGCCAGCAGCACCTACCAGGGACAGGGAAACGAAAAACTGTTTTTT.

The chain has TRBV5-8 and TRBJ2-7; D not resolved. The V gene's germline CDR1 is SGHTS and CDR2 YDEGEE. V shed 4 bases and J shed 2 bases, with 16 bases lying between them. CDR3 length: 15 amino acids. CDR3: CASSKKSLAAYEQYF. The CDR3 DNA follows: TGTGCCAGCAGCAAAAAGAGCTTGGCGGCCTACGAGCAGTACTTC.

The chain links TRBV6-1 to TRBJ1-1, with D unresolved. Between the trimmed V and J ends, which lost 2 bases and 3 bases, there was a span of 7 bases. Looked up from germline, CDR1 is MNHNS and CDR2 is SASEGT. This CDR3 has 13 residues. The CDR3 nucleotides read TGTGCCAGCAGTGAATTGAGGTACACTGAAGCTTTCTTT. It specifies CASSELRYTEAFF.

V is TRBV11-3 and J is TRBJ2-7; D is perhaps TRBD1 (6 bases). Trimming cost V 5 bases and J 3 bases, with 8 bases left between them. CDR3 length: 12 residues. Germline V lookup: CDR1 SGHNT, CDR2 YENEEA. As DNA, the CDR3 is TGTGCCAGCAGCCGGACAGACTACGAGCAGTACTTC. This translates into CASSRTDYEQYF.

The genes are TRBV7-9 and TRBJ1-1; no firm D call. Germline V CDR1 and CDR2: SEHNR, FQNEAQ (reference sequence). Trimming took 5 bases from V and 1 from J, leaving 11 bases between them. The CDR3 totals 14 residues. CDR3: CASSRDIGNTEAFF. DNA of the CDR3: TGTGCCAGCAGCCGAGATATTGGGAACACTGAAGCTTTCTTT.

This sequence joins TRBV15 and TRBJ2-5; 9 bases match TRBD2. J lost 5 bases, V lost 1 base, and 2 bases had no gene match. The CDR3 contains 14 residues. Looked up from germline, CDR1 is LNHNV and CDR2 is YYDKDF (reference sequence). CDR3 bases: TGTGCCACCAGCAGAGGTGGACTAGCGGAGACCCAGTACTTC. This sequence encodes CATSRGGLAETQYF.

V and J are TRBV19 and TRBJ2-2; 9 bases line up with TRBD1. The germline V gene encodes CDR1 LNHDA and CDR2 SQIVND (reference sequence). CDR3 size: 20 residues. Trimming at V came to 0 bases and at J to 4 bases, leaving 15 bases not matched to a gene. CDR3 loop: CASSIDQGFGDRDTTGELFF. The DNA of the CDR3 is TGTGCCAGTAGTATAGATCAGGGGTTTGGGGACAGGGATACCACCGGGGAGCTGTTTTTT.

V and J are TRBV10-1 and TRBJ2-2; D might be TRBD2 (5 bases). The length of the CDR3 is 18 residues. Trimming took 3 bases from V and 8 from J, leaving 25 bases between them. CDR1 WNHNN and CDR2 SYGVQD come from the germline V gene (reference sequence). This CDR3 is CASSERRMDSAEDGELFF. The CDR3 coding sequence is TGCGCCAGCAGTGAAAGGAGAATGGATAGCGCCGAGGATGGGGAGCTGTTTTTT.

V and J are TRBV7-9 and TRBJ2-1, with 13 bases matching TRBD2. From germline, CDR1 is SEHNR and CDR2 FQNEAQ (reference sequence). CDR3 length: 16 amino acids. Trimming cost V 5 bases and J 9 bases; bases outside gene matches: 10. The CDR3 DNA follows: TGTGCCAGCAGCAGTCTGGGACTAGCGGGATTTAGTGAGCAGTTCTTC. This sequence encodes CASSSLGLAGFSEQFF.

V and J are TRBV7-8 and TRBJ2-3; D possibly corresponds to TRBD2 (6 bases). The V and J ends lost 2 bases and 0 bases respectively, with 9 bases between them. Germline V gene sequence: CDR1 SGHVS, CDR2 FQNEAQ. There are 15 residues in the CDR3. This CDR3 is CASSLPGTSTDTQYF. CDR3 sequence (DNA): TGTGCCAGCAGCTTACCCGGGACTAGCACAGATACGCAGTATTTT.